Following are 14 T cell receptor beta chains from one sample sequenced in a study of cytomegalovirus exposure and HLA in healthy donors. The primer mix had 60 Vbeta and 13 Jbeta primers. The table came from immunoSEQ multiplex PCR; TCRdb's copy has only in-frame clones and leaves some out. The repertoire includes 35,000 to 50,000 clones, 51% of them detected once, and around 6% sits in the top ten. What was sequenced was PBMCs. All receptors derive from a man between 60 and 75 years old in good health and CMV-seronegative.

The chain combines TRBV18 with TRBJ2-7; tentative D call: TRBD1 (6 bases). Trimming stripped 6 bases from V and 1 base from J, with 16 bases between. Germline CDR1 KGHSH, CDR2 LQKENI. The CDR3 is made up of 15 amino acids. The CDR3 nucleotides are TGTGCCAGCTCGCAAACCGGGACACCGTCCTACGAGCAGTACTTC. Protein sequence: CASSQTGTPSYEQYF.

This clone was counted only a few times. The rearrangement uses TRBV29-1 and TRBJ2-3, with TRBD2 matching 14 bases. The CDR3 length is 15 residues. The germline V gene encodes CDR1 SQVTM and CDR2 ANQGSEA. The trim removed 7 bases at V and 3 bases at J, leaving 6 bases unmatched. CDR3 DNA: TGCAGCGGGGGGACTAGCGGGAGAGGAACAGATACGCAGTATTTT. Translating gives CSGGTSGRGTDTQYF.

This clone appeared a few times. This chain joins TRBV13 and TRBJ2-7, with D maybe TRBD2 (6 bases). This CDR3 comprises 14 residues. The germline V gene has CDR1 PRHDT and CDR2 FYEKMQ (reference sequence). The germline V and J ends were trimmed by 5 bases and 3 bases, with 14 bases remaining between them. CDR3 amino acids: CASSARDSNYEQYF. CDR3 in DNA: TGTGCCAGCAGCGCCCGGGACTCTAACTACGAGCAGTACTTC.

The CDR3 sequence: CASSPRGWGYEQYF. DNA for the CDR3: TGTGCCAGCAGCCCCCGGGGGTGGGGCTACGAGCAGTACTTC. This sequence joins TRBV5-6 and TRBJ2-7; D possibly corresponds to TRBD2 (6 bases). The CDR3 sequence is 14 residues long. Trimming took 4 bases from V and 3 from J, leaving 14 bases between them. Germline V lookup: CDR1 SGHDT, CDR2 YYEEEE.

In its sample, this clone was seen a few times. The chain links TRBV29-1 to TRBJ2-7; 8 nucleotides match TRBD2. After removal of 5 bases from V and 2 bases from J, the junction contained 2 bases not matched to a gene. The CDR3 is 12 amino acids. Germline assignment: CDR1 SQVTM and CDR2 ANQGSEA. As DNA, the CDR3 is TGCAGCGTTTCGGGACTAGCCTACGAGCAGTACTTC. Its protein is CSVSGLAYEQYF.

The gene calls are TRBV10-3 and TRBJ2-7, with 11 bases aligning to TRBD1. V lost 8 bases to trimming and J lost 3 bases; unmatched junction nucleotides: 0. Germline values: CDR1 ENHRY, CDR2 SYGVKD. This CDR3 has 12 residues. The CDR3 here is CAIGTGGYEQYF. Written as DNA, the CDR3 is TGTGCCATCGGGACAGGGGGCTACGAGCAGTACTTC.

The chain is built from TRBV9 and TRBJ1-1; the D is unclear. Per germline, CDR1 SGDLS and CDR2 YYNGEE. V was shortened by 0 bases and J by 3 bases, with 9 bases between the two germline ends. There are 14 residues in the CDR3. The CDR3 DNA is TGTGCCAGCAGCGTAGAAGGGAGGGACACTGAAGCTTTCTTT. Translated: CASSVEGRDTEAFF. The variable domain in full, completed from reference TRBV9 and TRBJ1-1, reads DSGVTQTPKHLITATGQRVTLRCSPRSGDLSVYWYQQSLDQGLQFLIQYYNGEERAKGNILERFSAQQFPDLHSELNLSSLELGDSALYFCASSVEGRDTEAFFGQGTRLTVV.

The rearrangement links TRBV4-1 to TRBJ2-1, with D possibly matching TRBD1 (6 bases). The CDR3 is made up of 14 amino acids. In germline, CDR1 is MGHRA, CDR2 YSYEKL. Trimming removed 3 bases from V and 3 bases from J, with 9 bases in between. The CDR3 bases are TGCGCCAGCAGCCATACAGGGAACTACAATGAGCAGTTCTTC. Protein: CASSHTGNYNEQFF.

The CDR3 protein is CASSGGALQPQHF. The CDR3 DNA reads as TGTGCCAGCAGTGGGGGGGCTCTGCAGCCCCAGCATTTT. V usage is TRBV6-5 and J usage is TRBJ1-5, with D perhaps matching TRBD1 (6 bases). Germline V gene lookup returns CDR1 MNHEY and CDR2 SVGAGI. This CDR3 has 13 residues. Trimming cost V 5 bases and J 7 bases, with 12 bases left between them.

The DNA of the CDR3 is TGTGCCAGCAGAAGACAGCCAGGAAATGAGCAGTTCTTC. Encoded protein: CASRRQPGNEQFF. This rearrangement joins TRBV28 to TRBJ2-1; D is possibly TRBD1 (5 bases). CDR1 MDHEN and CDR2 SYDVKM come from the germline V gene. Trimming removed 6 bases at V and 7 bases at J, with 13 bases between. This CDR3 has 13 residues.

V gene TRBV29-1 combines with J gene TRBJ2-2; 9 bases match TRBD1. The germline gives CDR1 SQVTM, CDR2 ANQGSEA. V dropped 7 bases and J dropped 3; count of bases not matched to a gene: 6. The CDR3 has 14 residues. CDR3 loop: CSAPRTGDTGELFF. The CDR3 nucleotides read TGCAGCGCTCCCCGGACAGGGGACACCGGGGAGCTGTTTTTT.

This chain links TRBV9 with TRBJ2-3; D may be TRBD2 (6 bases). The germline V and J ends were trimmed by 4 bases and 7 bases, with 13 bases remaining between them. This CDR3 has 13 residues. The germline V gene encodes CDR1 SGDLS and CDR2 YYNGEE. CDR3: CASSPRGRNTQYF. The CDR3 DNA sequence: TGTGCCAGCAGCCCTCGGGGGAGGAATACGCAGTATTTT.

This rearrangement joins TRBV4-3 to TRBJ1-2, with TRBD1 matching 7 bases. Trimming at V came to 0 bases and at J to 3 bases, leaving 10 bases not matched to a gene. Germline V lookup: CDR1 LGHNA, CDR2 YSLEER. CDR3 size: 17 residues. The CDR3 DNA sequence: TGCGCCAGCAGCCAAGATCTTGTGGAGGGGGCTGACTATGGCTACACCTTC. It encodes CASSQDLVEGADYGYTF.

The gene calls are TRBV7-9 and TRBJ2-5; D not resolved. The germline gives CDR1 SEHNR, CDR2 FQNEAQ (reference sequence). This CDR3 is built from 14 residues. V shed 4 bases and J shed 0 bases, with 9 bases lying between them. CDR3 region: CASSSLSDQETQYF. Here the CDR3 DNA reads TGTGCCAGCAGCTCATTGAGCGACCAAGAGACCCAGTACTTC.